This T cell receptor (beta chain) appears in the sequencing data of a study of T cells in Graves' hyperthyroidism and ophthalmopathy. This clonotype occurred many times. No antigen is known for it. Study-wide results and caveats: Clonotypes that were expanded in thyroid above 0.001 mostly appeared in blood too.

RNA transcripts provided the source from which TCR beta CDR3 regions were amplified. Using the HTBI primer set, a first-round RT-PCR was run on the TCR CDR3. TCRdb used MiXCR to reprocess the multiplex PCR reads, holding one entry per CDR3 protein. The repertoire has about 380,000 distinct CDR3 sequences, approximately 15% of them found once; the top ten carry 11%. Those with hyperthyroidism were 18 to 65 years old, newly diagnosed, and ill for under 2 months. Exclusions: uncontrolled infection, other autoimmune disease, pregnancy, lactation. The CDR3 is 15 amino acids. The V gene lost 8 bases and the J gene lost 1 base, with 17 bases spanning the gap. Looked up from germline, CDR1 is SEHNR and CDR2 is FQNEAQ (reference sequence).

This clonotype was obtained from an older woman with Graves' hyperthyroidism. Sequenced sample: blood. The chain employs TRBV7-9 and TRBJ1-1, with unresolved D. CDR3 in amino acids: CASSLGGGRNTEAFF. The CDR3 DNA follows: TGTGCCAGCTCCCTAGGAGGAGGACGGAACACTGAAGCTTTCTTT.